These 19 T cell receptor beta chains share one sample of origin, sequenced in a study of T-cell reconstitution after alpha-beta-depleted transplantation in children. This sample's TCRbeta library carried unique molecular identifier barcodes. TCRdb re-called the PCR reads through MiXCR, storing one row per CDR3 protein. The table has approximately 500,000 distinct CDR3 sequences, 10% to 13% seen once. Sequenced material: PBMCs, taken before TCRalphabeta/CD19-depleted stem cell transplant. The receptors come from a child aged 2 to 10 with inherited bone marrow failure, due to receive a stem cell transplant.

J is TRBJ2-1 and V is TRBV10-3, with TRBD1 identical over 8 bases. The V gene's germline CDR1 is ENHRY and CDR2 SYGVKD. V lost 2 bases, J lost 6 bases, and 9 bases stayed unmatched. This CDR3 is 16 amino acids long. CDR3 sequence (DNA): TGTGCCATCAGTGAGCTAAGGACAGGGCCGGGCAATGAGCAGTTCTTC. This sequence encodes CAISELRTGPGNEQFF.

In its sample, this clonotype was seen many times. V and J are TRBV12-3 or TRBV12-4 and TRBJ2-5; D is ambiguous. CDR3 length equals 14 residues. Trimming shortened V by 2 bases and J by 5 bases, and 12 bases separated the two germline ends. The DNA of the CDR3 is TGTGCCAGCAGTTTATATCCGGGTGGGGAGACCCAGTACTTC. Translation gives CASSLYPGGETQYF.

This clonotype came up many times. V and J are TRBV6-2 or TRBV6-3 and TRBJ2-2; D gene ambiguous. The CDR3 length is 14 residues. CDR1 is MNHEY, CDR2 SVGEGT, per germline. The V and J ends lost 5 bases and 8 bases respectively, with 15 bases between them. DNA for the CDR3: TGTGCCAGCAGTCCTACACTGACGGCGGGGGAGCTGTTTTTT. Residues: CASSPTLTAGELFF.

This clonotype was picked up a small number of times. The rearrangement links TRBV20-1 to TRBJ1-2, with D perhaps TRBD1 (6 bases). The CDR3 contains 13 residues. Germline V gene sequence: CDR1 DFQATT, CDR2 SNEGSKA (reference sequence). Trimming stripped 1 base from V and 4 bases from J, with 10 bases between. DNA for the CDR3: TGCAGTGCTAGAGTGGCGGACAGCTATGGCTACACCTTC. It codes for CSARVADSYGYTF.

The table lists this clonotype with many counts. The genes are TRBV20-1 and TRBJ2-5; maybe TRBD1 (5 bases). V was cut by 3 bases and J by 5 bases, with 10 bases left in between. Germline CDR1 and CDR2: DFQATT and SNEGSKA (reference sequence). The CDR3 covers 12 residues. This CDR3 reads CSASLGPETQYF. The CDR3 DNA reads TGCAGTGCTAGTTTGGGGCCGGAGACCCAGTACTTC.

At least ten counts were recorded for this clonotype. The rearrangement uses TRBV5-1 and TRBJ2-3; 7 positions match TRBD2. The length of the CDR3 is 15 residues. Per germline, CDR1 SGHRS and CDR2 YFSETQ. V shed 5 bases and J 0 bases; nucleotides not matched to a gene: 6. The CDR3 nucleotides are TGCGCCAGCAGTTCAAGCGGGACTAGCACAGATACGCAGTATTTT. It yields the protein CASSSSGTSTDTQYF.

In regard to this clonotype: This may arise from a read error, as a much more abundant clone is one base away. The gene calls are TRBV29-1 and TRBJ2-5; 11 bases agree with TRBD2. V trimming: 3 bases; J trimming: 6 bases; junction bases outside the gene matches: 12. Germline CDR1 is SQVTM and CDR2 is ANQGSEA. The length of the CDR3 is 16 residues. CDR3 coding DNA: TGCAGCGTTGAGCTCCCCGTAGCGGGAGGGGGACAGACCCAGTACTTC. Its protein product is CSVELPVAGGGQTQYF.

J is TRBJ2-2 and V is TRBV21-1; the table names TRBD1, a call not compared with the DNA. TRBV21-1 is a pseudogene locus. The CDR3 covers 17 residues. The CDR3: CASSKIRGQGITGELFF. In DNA form, the CDR3 reads TGTGCCAGCAGCAAAATTCGAGGACAGGGGATCACCGGGGAGCTGTTTTTT.

Many counts were recorded for this clonotype. The chain is built from TRBV20-1 and TRBJ2-5; D perhaps matches TRBD2 (6 bases). With 3 bases removed from V and 3 bases from J, the gap between germline ends came to 11 bases. Germline assignment: CDR1 DFQATT and CDR2 SNEGSKA (reference sequence). The CDR3 is made up of 13 amino acids. The CDR3 DNA reads TGCAGTGCTAGGTCCCCGGGGGAAGAGACCCAGTACTTC. Protein: CSARSPGEETQYF.

The table lists this clonotype with many counts. J is TRBJ2-3 and V is TRBV29-1; possible D gene TRBD1, 6 bases. CDR3 size: 16 residues. The germline V gene encodes CDR1 SQVTM and CDR2 ANQGSEA. Trimming pared 1 base from V and 3 bases from J, leaving 17 bases between. The CDR3 nucleotides read TGCAGCGTTGAAGGGATACAGGGACGCCCTACAGATACGCAGTATTTT. Encoded protein: CSVEGIQGRPTDTQYF.

This clonotype appeared a few times. This chain joins TRBV5-6 and TRBJ1-5; 8 bases align to TRBD1. V gave up 4 bases and J gave up 6 bases; unmatched junction bases: 6. This CDR3 spans 14 amino acids. Germline V lookup: CDR1 SGHDT, CDR2 YYEEEE. CDR3 loop: CASSAKTGVQPQHF. For the CDR3, the DNA is TGTGCCAGCAGCGCCAAGACAGGGGTTCAGCCCCAGCATTTT.

This clonotype appeared many times. The V and J genes are TRBV29-1 and TRBJ2-5; 10 nucleotides line up with TRBD1. The V and J ends lost 6 bases and 0 bases, in that order; junction bases with no gene match: 4. The CDR3 length is 14 residues. Germline V gene sequence: CDR1 SQVTM, CDR2 ANQGSEA. This CDR3 is CSVVDRGNQETQYF. For the CDR3, the DNA is TGCAGCGTCGTGGACAGGGGGAACCAAGAGACCCAGTACTTC.

This clonotype was detected ten times or more. This chain uses TRBV6-5 with TRBJ2-1, with 16 bases that match TRBD2. The CDR3 is 18 amino acids. Germline lookup yields CDR1 MNHEY and CDR2 SVGAGI. Losses at the gene ends were 0 bases for V and 8 bases for J; bases not matched to a gene: 7. The CDR3: CASSYSAPGTSGRDEQFF. The DNA for the CDR3 is TGTGCCAGCAGTTACTCCGCCCCCGGGACTAGCGGGAGGGATGAGCAGTTCTTC.

This clonotype was found many times. This chain connects TRBV4-3 to TRBJ2-1, with 13 bases identical to TRBD2. The V gene's germline CDR1 is LGHNA and CDR2 YSLEER. The V segment lost 6 bases and the J segment 9 bases; nucleotides outside the gene matches: 8. The CDR3 consists of 15 residues. The CDR3 region has the DNA TGCGCCAGCAGTCGGACTAGCGGGAGTACGGGTGAGCAGTTCTTC. This encodes CASSRTSGSTGEQFF.

This clonotype was detected ten times or more. The CDR3 bases are TGCAGCGTTAGGACAGGGATAGGAACTGAAGCTTTCTTT. Amino acids: CSVRTGIGTEAFF. This chain uses TRBV29-1 with TRBJ1-1; 8 nucleotides align to TRBD1. The length of the CDR3 is 13 residues. CDR1 is SQVTM and CDR2 is ANQGSEA in the germline V gene. V was clipped by 5 bases and J by 5 bases; unmatched bases: 7. The complete variable domain, with remaining parts taken from reference TRBV29-1 and TRBJ1-1, reads SAVISQKPSRDICQRGTSLTIQCQVDSQVTMMFWYRQQPGQSLTLIATANQGSEATYESGFVIDKFPISRPNLTFSTLTVSNMSPEDSSIYLCSVRTGIGTEAFFGQGTRLTVV.

This clonotype appeared many times. The chain has TRBV15 and TRBJ2-7; no firm D call. V dropped 1 base and J dropped 1 base, with 14 bases sitting between them. The CDR3 loop spans 16 amino acids. Germline V gene sequence: CDR1 LNHNV, CDR2 YYDKDF (reference sequence). CDR3 amino acids: CATSRVGTASSYEQYF. CDR3 nucleotides: TGTGCCACCAGCAGAGTTGGCACAGCGTCATCCTACGAGCAGTACTTC.

The table lists this clonotype with a few counts. The rearrangement joins TRBV27 to TRBJ1-1; TRBD1 aligns across 10 bases. CDR1 and CDR2 from the germline V gene are MNHEY and SMNVEV (reference sequence). CDR3 length: 16 residues. J was trimmed by 7 bases and V by 4 bases; bases with no gene match: 12. This CDR3 is CASSSYTGTGAHEAFF. CDR3 in DNA: TGTGCCAGCAGTTCCTATACCGGGACAGGGGCCCATGAAGCTTTCTTT.

The chain is built from TRBV5-6 and TRBJ2-5; possibly TRBD1 for D (5 bases). V dropped 2 bases and J dropped 5 bases, with 13 bases sitting between them. Per the germline V gene, CDR1 is SGHDT and CDR2 is YYEEEE. This CDR3 spans 14 amino acids. CDR3: CASSLGQGFETQYF. The CDR3 coding sequence is TGTGCCAGCAGCTTAGGGCAGGGTTTCGAGACCCAGTACTTC. Drawing the rest from reference TRBV5-6 and TRBJ2-5, the complete variable domain is DAGVTQSPTHLIKTRGQQVTLRCSPKSGHDTVSWYQQALGQGPQFIFQYYEEEERQRGNFPDRFSGHQFPNYSSELNVNALLLGDSALYLCASSLGQGFETQYFGPGTRLLVL.

Ten or more counts support this clonotype. This chain connects TRBV10-2 to TRBJ2-1; 7 bases align to TRBD2. Germline CDR1 is WSHSY and CDR2 is SAAADI. V dropped 2 bases and J dropped 5; count of bases not matched to a gene: 3. The CDR3 extends over 14 amino acids. The DNA of the CDR3 is TGCGCCAGCAGTGAGGGGGACTATAACAATGAGCAGTTCTTC. It specifies CASSEGDYNNEQFF.